The present T cell receptor beta chain was sequenced within a study of blood T cell repertoires in COVID-19. For the study at large: The samples span acute and convalescent COVID-19 from the United States, Italy and Spain.

Using immunoSEQ multiplex PCR, the repertoire was profiled, and TCRdb retains in-frame clones only, with some absent. The profile covers roughly 230,000 clones, with roughly 80% appearing a single time and around 6.8% taken by the ten largest. CDR1 SGHAT and CDR2 FQNNGV come from the germline V gene. J was trimmed by 0 bases and V by 4 bases; bases with no gene match: 7. This CDR3 contains 16 residues. The sequence was collected from a woman aged 50 to 60 with acute or convalescent COVID-19. J is TRBJ2-7 and V is TRBV11-2; 9 bases line up with TRBD2. Material for sequencing was peripheral blood. The CDR3 protein is CASSSLAGENSYEQYF. CDR3 in DNA: TGTGCCAGCAGCTCATTAGCGGGAGAGAACTCCTACGAGCAGTACTTC. Using reference TRBV11-2 and TRBJ2-7 for the parts outside the CDR3, the full variable domain is EAGVAQSPRYKIIEKRQSVAFWCNPISGHATLYWYQQILGQGPKLLIQFQNNGVVDDSQLPKDRFSAERLKGVDSTLKIQPAKLEDSAVYLCASSSLAGENSYEQYFGPGTRLTVT.